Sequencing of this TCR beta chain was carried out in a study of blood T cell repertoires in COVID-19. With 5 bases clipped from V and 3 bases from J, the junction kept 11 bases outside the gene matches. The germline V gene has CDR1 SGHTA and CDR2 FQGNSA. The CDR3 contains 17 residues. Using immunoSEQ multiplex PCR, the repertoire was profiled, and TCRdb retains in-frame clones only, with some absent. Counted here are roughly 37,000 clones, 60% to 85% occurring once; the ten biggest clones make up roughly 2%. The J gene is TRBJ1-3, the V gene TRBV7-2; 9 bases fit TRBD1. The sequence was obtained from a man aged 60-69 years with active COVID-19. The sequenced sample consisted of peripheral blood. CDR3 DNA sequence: TGTGCCAGCAGCCCAAAGGGACAGGGAATAAGTGGAAACACCATATATTTT. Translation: CASSPKGQGISGNTIYF.